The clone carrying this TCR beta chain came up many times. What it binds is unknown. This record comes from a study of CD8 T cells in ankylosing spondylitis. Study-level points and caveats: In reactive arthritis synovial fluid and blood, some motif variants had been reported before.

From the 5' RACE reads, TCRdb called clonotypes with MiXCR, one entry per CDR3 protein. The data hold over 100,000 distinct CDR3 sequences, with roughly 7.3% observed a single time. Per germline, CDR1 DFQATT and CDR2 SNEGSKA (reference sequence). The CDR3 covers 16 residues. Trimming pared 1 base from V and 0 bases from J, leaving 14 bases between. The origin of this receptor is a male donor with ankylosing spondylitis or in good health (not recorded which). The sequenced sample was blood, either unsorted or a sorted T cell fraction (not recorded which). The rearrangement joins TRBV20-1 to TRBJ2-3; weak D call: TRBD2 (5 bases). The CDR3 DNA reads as TGCAGTGCTAGAGTTTCGGGGTTAGTAAGCACAGATACGCAGTATTTT. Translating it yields CSARVSGLVSTDTQYF.